The 21 T cell receptor beta chains reported below all come from one sample, sequenced in a study of identical twins (dated by TCRdb to the mid-2010s). Libraries were made using 5' RACE. This sample was sequenced with an Illumina HiSeq 2000. TCRdb trimmed public reads at Q25 via fastp, called clones via MiXCR and kept in-frame beta chains. Identical CDR3 protein sequences are pooled into one entry, listed with their most common genes and DNA. Here the sample has 700,000 or so distinct CDR3 sequences; approximately 21% occur a single time. The ten largest account for around 4.5% of the sample. The same data also contributed to another study, on T cells expressing NK-cell markers.

Sequencing was done on a sample of PBMCs. The source is a woman aged 18-29 years in good health.

This clonotype has at least ten counts. One end of the junction varies from germline; a read error may be responsible. The chain employs TRBV7-7 and TRBJ2-3; D gene uncertain. Germline V gene sequence: CDR1 SSHAT, CDR2 FNYEAQ (reference sequence). This CDR3 is built from 15 residues. Here the CDR3 reads CASSPQGLSTDTQYF. CDR3 DNA sequence: TGTGCTAGCAGCCCCCAAGGCCTGAGCACAGATACGCAGTATTTT.

The J gene is TRBJ2-2, the V gene TRBV10-1; TRBD1 or TRBD2 may be the D gene (5 bases each). V lost 6 bases and J 0 bases, leaving 14 bases between the germline ends. Per germline, CDR1 WNHNN and CDR2 SYGVQD (reference sequence). This CDR3 is built from 16 residues. As DNA, the CDR3 is TGCGCCAGCAGGACCCTGCAGGGACCGAACACCGGGGAGCTGTTTTTT. This codes for CASRTLQGPNTGELFF.

This clonotype has just a few counts. The chain recombines TRBV3-1 with TRBJ2-1; TRBD2 matches at 9 bases. CDR1 and CDR2 (germline): LGHDT, YNNKEL (reference sequence). The CDR3 has 16 amino acids. Trimming at V came to 1 base and at J to 7 bases, leaving 8 bases not matched to a gene. DNA for the CDR3: TGTGCCAGCAGCCAAGTCGGGCTAGCGGGAAAAAATGAGCAGTTCTTC. This codes for CASSQVGLAGKNEQFF.

The chain joins TRBV15 to TRBJ2-3; D is unresolved. The germline CDR1 and CDR2 sequences are LNHNV and YYDKDF (reference sequence). V was cut by 1 base and J by 9 bases, with 8 bases left in between. The CDR3 is 12 residues long. The CDR3 DNA reads TGTGCCACCAGCAGAGCGTCCGGGACGCAGTATTTT. This sequence encodes CATSRASGTQYF. Drawing the rest from reference TRBV15 and TRBJ2-3, the complete variable domain is DAMVIQNPRYQVTQFGKPVTLSCSQTLNHNVMYWYQQKSSQAPKLLFHYYDKDFNNEADTPDNFQSRRPNTSFCFLDIRSPGLGDTAMYLCATSRASGTQYFGPGTRLTVL.

This clonotype has a handful of counts. The chain has TRBV29-1 and TRBJ1-1, with D possibly matching TRBD1 (6 bases). The germline V and J ends were trimmed by 6 bases and 0 bases, with 11 bases remaining between them. The V gene's germline CDR1 is SQVTM and CDR2 ANQGSEA. CDR3 length equals 13 residues. The CDR3 spells CSVPTGMNTEAFF. The CDR3 DNA is TGCAGCGTCCCAACAGGGATGAACACTGAAGCTTTCTTT.

This clonotype was recorded only once. V is TRBV11-3 and J is TRBJ2-5; 9 nucleotides line up with TRBD2. J gave up 3 bases and V 0 bases, and 5 bases lay outside the gene matches. The CDR3 is 16 residues long. The germline CDR1 and CDR2 sequences are SGHNT and YENEEA. CDR3 amino acids: CASSLDRPSGEETQYF. CDR3 coding DNA: TGTGCCAGCAGCTTAGATCGACCTAGCGGGGAAGAGACCCAGTACTTC.

A single count supports this clonotype. The V call is TRBV7-6, the J call TRBJ2-5, with D tentatively TRBD2 (5 bases). The CDR3 is 15 amino acids. Trimming took off 2 bases at V and 1 base at J, with 11 bases between the two ends. From germline, CDR1 is SGHVS and CDR2 FNYEAQ. The CDR3 spells CASSLIGGTQETQYF. In nucleotides, the CDR3 is TGTGCCAGCAGCTTAATCGGAGGCACCCAAGAGACCCAGTACTTC.

This sequence joins TRBV19 and TRBJ2-6, with 7 bases fitting TRBD1. J was trimmed by 0 bases and V by 7 bases; bases with no gene match: 6. The germline CDR1 and CDR2 sequences are LNHDA and SQIVND (reference sequence). This CDR3 is 16 amino acids long. CDR3 amino acids: CASTGQRSSGANVLTF. The CDR3, as DNA: TGTGCCAGTACGGGACAGAGAAGCTCTGGGGCCAACGTCCTGACTTTC.

V and J are TRBV6-1 and TRBJ2-5, with TRBD2 identical over 8 bases. Germline V gene lookup returns CDR1 MNHNS and CDR2 SASEGT. V dropped 6 bases and J dropped 5; count of bases not matched to a gene: 8. This CDR3 is 14 amino acids long. The CDR3 protein is CASRRDPGGETQYF. The CDR3 coding sequence is TGTGCCAGCAGGCGGGACCCGGGGGGGGAGACCCAGTACTTC.

The chain joins TRBV11-3 to TRBJ2-4, with D maybe TRBD2 (6 bases). Germline CDR1 is SGHNT and CDR2 is YENEEA. V was cut by 5 bases and J by 0 bases, with 17 bases left in between. The CDR3 spans 17 residues. The CDR3 reads CASSPMGGHLAKNIQYF. CDR3 in DNA: TGTGCCAGCAGCCCAATGGGGGGTCACCTAGCCAAAAACATTCAGTACTTC. Full variable domain (outside the CDR3, taken from reference TRBV11-3 and TRBJ2-4): EAGVVQSPRYKIIEKKQPVAFWCNPISGHNTLYWYLQNLGQGPELLIRYENEEAVDDSQLPKDRFSAERLKGVDSTLKIQPAELGDSAVYLCASSPMGGHLAKNIQYFGAGTRLSVL.

The chain is built from TRBV6-5 and TRBJ2-3; 8 nucleotides match TRBD2. V lost 8 bases to trimming and J lost 2 bases; unmatched junction nucleotides: 9. This CDR3 spans 15 amino acids. Germline V gene sequence: CDR1 MNHEY, CDR2 SVGAGI. The CDR3 reads CASGSAGGFTDTQYF. The CDR3, as DNA: TGTGCCAGCGGTTCGGCGGGAGGATTCACAGATACGCAGTATTTT.

This clonotype was detected ten times or more. The rearrangement uses TRBV29-1 and TRBJ1-1, with D perhaps matching TRBD1 (6 bases). Trimming took 1 base from V and 8 from J, leaving 11 bases between them. Germline V gene lookup returns CDR1 SQVTM and CDR2 ANQGSEA. CDR3 length equals 12 residues. CDR3 DNA sequence: TGCAGCGTTGAAGGCCAGGGGTCCGAAGCTTTCTTT. It is translated as CSVEGQGSEAFF.

CDR3 sequence: CASSQEQGNTGELFF. DNA for the CDR3: TGTGCCAGCAGCCAAGAACAGGGTAACACCGGGGAGCTGTTTTTT. The chain uses TRBV4-2 and TRBJ2-2, with D perhaps TRBD1 (6 bases). CDR3 size: 15 residues. CDR1 and CDR2 (germline): LGHNA, YNFKEQ. The ends were cut back, 0 bases at V and 2 bases at J, with 7 bases in the middle.

The CDR3 sequence is CASSQGGSDNEQFF. The DNA of the CDR3 is TGTGCCAGCAGCCAAGGCGGATCAGACAATGAGCAGTTCTTC. The rearrangement joins TRBV3-1 to TRBJ2-1, with unresolved D. V shed 1 base and J shed 5 bases, with 9 bases lying between them. Per germline, CDR1 LGHDT and CDR2 YNNKEL (reference sequence). The CDR3 runs 14 residues.

The rearrangement uses TRBV24-1 and TRBJ2-2; TRBD1 agrees at 9 bases. J lost 6 bases, V lost 7 bases, and 8 bases had no gene match. This CDR3 region has 15 residues. Germline assignment: CDR1 KGHDR and CDR2 SFDVKD. CDR3 in amino acids: CATSLSGTGSGELFF. CDR3 in DNA: TGTGCCACCAGCCTTTCCGGGACAGGGTCCGGGGAGCTGTTTTTT.

The rearrangement joins TRBV27 to TRBJ1-1, with D possibly being TRBD1 (5 bases). The CDR3 runs to 14 residues. Germline values: CDR1 MNHEY, CDR2 SMNVEV (reference sequence). V was pared by 6 bases and J by 0 bases, with 11 bases between. The CDR3 spells CASRIGGMNTEAFF. CDR3 coding DNA: TGTGCCAGCAGGATTGGGGGGATGAACACTGAAGCTTTCTTT.

A few counts support this clonotype. J is TRBJ2-3 and V is TRBV7-7, with 10 positions matching TRBD2. From germline, CDR1 is SSHAT and CDR2 FNYEAQ (reference sequence). V lost 4 bases and J lost 7; bases outside the gene matches: 8. This CDR3 is 15 amino acids long. The CDR3 region has the DNA TGTGCCAGCAGCTCCCTGGGGACTAGCGTGAATACGCAGTATTTT. Encoded protein: CASSSLGTSVNTQYF. Combining the CDR3 with reference TRBV7-7 and TRBJ2-3 gives the whole variable domain GAGVSQSPRYKVTKRGQDVTLRCDPISSHATLYWYQQALGQGPEFLTYFNYEAQPDKSGLPSDRFSAERPEGSISTLTIQRTEQRDSAMYRCASSSLGTSVNTQYFGPGTRLTVL.

This clonotype was observed a few times. J is TRBJ2-1 and V is TRBV10-1; 9 bases fit TRBD2. This CDR3 comprises 15 residues. V shed 1 base, J shed 9 bases, and the junction held 7 bases outside the gene matches. The V gene's germline CDR1 is WNHNN and CDR2 SYGVQD (reference sequence). CDR3 nucleotides: TGCGCCAGCAGTGAGTTCGGCGGGGGGGAAGGTGAGCAGTTCTTC. This translates into CASSEFGGGEGEQFF.

This clonotype was detected only a few times. The CDR3 reads CASVSGVEGAFF. CDR3 nucleotide sequence: TGTGCCAGCGTATCAGGGGTAGAAGGAGCTTTCTTT. This chain links TRBV6-6 with TRBJ1-1, with D possibly being TRBD1 (6 bases). The CDR3 is 12 amino acids. Trimming stripped 8 bases from V and 10 bases from J, with 17 bases between. Germline V gives CDR1 MNHNY, CDR2 SVGAGI (reference sequence).

This clonotype showed up many times. V is TRBV6-5 and J is TRBJ2-1; TRBD2 might be the D (5 bases). Per the germline V gene, CDR1 is MNHEY and CDR2 is SVGAGI. Deletions cut 3 bases from V and 13 bases from J, with 10 bases between. The length of the CDR3 is 11 residues. CDR3 in DNA: TGTGCCAGCAGTTATGGAGCGGTTCAGTTCTTC. It encodes CASSYGAVQFF.

The chain carries TRBV6-1 and TRBJ2-2; D is undetermined. The ends were cut back, 7 bases at V and 4 bases at J, with 19 bases in the middle. This CDR3 region has 16 residues. Looked up from germline, CDR1 is MNHNS and CDR2 is SASEGT. The CDR3 here is CASKKMTNLGTGELFF. CDR3 bases: TGTGCCAGCAAGAAAATGACCAACTTAGGCACCGGGGAGCTGTTTTTT.